Following are 29 T cell receptor beta chains from one sample sequenced in a study of coeliac disease. The protocol was immunoSEQ multiplex PCR, while the TCRdb copy is restricted to in-frame clones and leaves out a portion. Of 3,000 to 4,000 clones in the sample, approximately 69% were seen once. Sequenced: intraepithelial lymphocytes from the gut. These receptors were obtained from a man aged 25 to 40 with celiac disease.

The chain is built from TRBV28 and TRBJ1-5, with TRBD1 identical over 8 bases. The CDR3 extends over 16 amino acids. Trimming cost V 2 bases and J 0 bases; bases outside gene matches: 3. CDR1 and CDR2 (germline): MDHEN, SYDVKM. CDR3 sequence reads: CASSLRTGHSNQPQHF. The DNA for the CDR3 is TGTGCCAGCAGTTTAAGGACAGGGCATAGCAATCAGCCCCAGCATTTT.

The CDR3 DNA sequence: TGTGCCAGCAGTTTCTCCCGACTAGCTCTCGATGAGCAGTTCTTC. Protein product: CASSFSRLALDEQFF. V and J are TRBV28 and TRBJ2-1, with 7 bases identical to TRBD2. CDR3 length equals 15 residues. J was trimmed by 8 bases and V by 3 bases; bases with no gene match: 10. Germline CDR1 MDHEN, CDR2 SYDVKM.

The chain joins TRBV27 to TRBJ2-7; tentatively, D is TRBD2 (7 bases). Trimming took off 6 bases at V and 5 bases at J, with 20 bases between the two ends. Germline values: CDR1 MNHEY, CDR2 SMNVEV (reference sequence). The CDR3 sequence is 15 residues long. The CDR3 DNA follows: TGTGCCAGCAGCCGATCGGGGGGCCCCGGGGACGAGCAGTACTTC. Translation: CASSRSGGPGDEQYF.

The DNA for the CDR3 is TGTGCCAGCAGTTTACAGATCAATCAGCCCCAGCATTTT. This codes for CASSLQINQPQHF. V is TRBV28 and J is TRBJ1-5; D is ambiguous. Between the trimmed V and J ends, which lost 2 bases and 3 bases, there was a span of 5 bases. The CDR3 is made up of 13 amino acids. Germline CDR1 reads MDHEN; CDR2 reads SYDVKM. Full variable domain (remainder filled in from reference TRBV28 and TRBJ1-5): DVKVTQSSRYLVKRTGEKVFLECVQDMDHENMFWYRQDPGLGLRLIYFSYDVKMKEKGDIPEGYSVSREKKERFSLILESASTNQTSMYLCASSLQINQPQHFGDGTRLSIL.

V usage is TRBV7-9 and J usage is TRBJ2-5, with 9 positions matching TRBD1. The DNA matches TRBJ2-7 better at its end, which makes the J call doubtful. Germline CDR1 and CDR2: SEHNR and FQNEAQ (reference sequence). This CDR3 comprises 13 residues. The CDR3 is CASSPGQGYEQYF. CDR3 nucleotide sequence: TGTGCCAGCAGCCCCGGACAGGGGTACGAGCAGTACTTC.

The V call is TRBV2, the J call TRBJ1-1; D possibly corresponds to TRBD1 (6 bases). Germline V CDR1 and CDR2: SNHLY, FYNNEI. The CDR3 extends over 13 amino acids. V was trimmed by 7 bases and J by 7 bases, leaving 16 bases between them. As DNA, the CDR3 is TGTGCCAGCATAGGGGGAACTGGGATTGAAGCTTTCTTT. This gives the protein CASIGGTGIEAFF.

This clone was counted only a few times. The DNA of the CDR3 is TGTGCCAGCAGCCCAGACAGGTCCTATGGCTACACCTTC. This sequence encodes CASSPDRSYGYTF. V usage is TRBV6-6 and J usage is TRBJ1-2; D possibly corresponds to TRBD1 (6 bases). CDR3 size: 13 residues. Deletions cut 6 bases from V and 4 bases from J, with 12 bases between. Germline values: CDR1 MNHNY, CDR2 SVGAGI (reference sequence).

The rearrangement uses TRBV7-3 and TRBJ2-3; 9 bases line up with TRBD2. The CDR3 runs 18 residues. V lost 2 bases to trimming and J lost 2 bases; unmatched junction nucleotides: 11. Germline lookup yields CDR1 SGHTA and CDR2 FQGTGA. CDR3 region: CASSLVVRASGITDTQYF. In DNA, the CDR3 is TGTGCCAGCAGCTTAGTCGTCAGGGCTAGCGGGATCACAGATACGCAGTATTTT.

The chain has TRBV30 and TRBJ1-1; TRBD1 matches 8 bases. V lost 1 base and J lost 11; bases outside the gene matches: 12. Germline V lookup: CDR1 GTSNPN, CDR2 SVGIG (reference sequence). The CDR3 sequence is 14 residues long. CDR3: CAWSDQGAPPGAFF. The CDR3 DNA reads as TGTGCCTGGAGTGACCAGGGGGCGCCCCCGGGGGCTTTCTTT.

The rearrangement uses TRBV14 and TRBJ2-3; D gene ambiguous. This CDR3 is 15 amino acids long. Trimming left V 3 bases short and J 6 bases short, with 16 bases between. CDR1 and CDR2 from the germline V gene are SGHDN and FVKESK. The CDR3 region is CASSQTHRVTDTQYF. DNA for the CDR3: TGTGCCAGCAGCCAGACACACAGAGTTACTGATACGCAGTATTTT.

This clone was seen a single time. The chain uses TRBV4-2 and TRBJ1-4; maybe TRBD1 (6 bases). The ends were cut back, 8 bases at V and 7 bases at J, with 14 bases in the middle. The CDR3 consists of 13 residues. Looked up from germline, CDR1 is LGHNA and CDR2 is YNFKEQ. The CDR3 is CASLRGAGEKLFF. CDR3 DNA sequence: TGTGCCAGCCTCCGGGGGGCGGGTGAAAAACTGTTTTTT.

This clone has only a few counts. V gene TRBV11-2 combines with J gene TRBJ2-1, with TRBD2 as a possible D gene (6 bases). This CDR3 contains 15 residues. Trimming cost V 1 base and J 2 bases, with 9 bases left between them. Looked up from germline, CDR1 is SGHAT and CDR2 is FQNNGV. The CDR3 bases are TGTGCCAGCAGCTTAGTAGGCGGGGCCTACAATGAGCAGTTCTTC. Residues: CASSLVGGAYNEQFF.

This chain connects TRBV7-8 to TRBJ2-7; D uncertain. Germline CDR1 SGHVS, CDR2 FQNEAQ. V shed 2 bases and J shed 0 bases, with 17 bases lying between them. This CDR3 region has 17 residues. CDR3 nucleotide sequence: TGTGCCAGCAGCTTAAGAATGAGGCTACAACTCTCCTACGAGCAGTACTTC. Its protein is CASSLRMRLQLSYEQYF.

The DNA for the CDR3 is TGTGCCAGCAGCTTAGATTTGATCGGTTCAGCTTTCTTT. Residues: CASSLDLIGSAFF. The V call is TRBV13, the J call TRBJ1-1; D remains unclear. The CDR3 is made up of 13 amino acids. Between the trimmed V and J ends, which lost 1 base and 10 bases, there was a span of 13 bases. The germline V gene encodes CDR1 PRHDT and CDR2 FYEKMQ (reference sequence). Using reference TRBV13 and TRBJ1-1 for the parts outside the CDR3, the full variable domain is AAGVIQSPRHLIKEKRETATLKCYPIPRHDTVYWYQQGPGQDPQFLISFYEKMQSDKGSIPDRFSAQQFSDYHSELNMSSLELGDSALYFCASSLDLIGSAFFGQGTRLTVV.

This rearrangement joins TRBV6-1 to TRBJ2-1; 7 bases map to TRBD2. The CDR3 has 15 amino acids. The junction had 11 bases not matched to a gene; V was cut back by 8 bases and J by 4 bases. Germline-derived CDR1 and CDR2 are MNHNS and SASEGT. CDR3 nucleotides: TGTGCCAGCTTTCGGAGCTCGGGGGGTTACAATGAGCAGTTCTTC. Translation gives CASFRSSGGYNEQFF.

The V and J genes are TRBV2 and TRBJ2-2; the match to TRBD1 covers 8 bases. V lost 8 bases and J lost 4; bases outside the gene matches: 6. The CDR3 is 14 amino acids. Germline V CDR1 and CDR2: SNHLY, FYNNEI. The CDR3 here is CASFLTGATGELFF. The CDR3 bases are TGTGCCAGCTTCCTGACAGGGGCCACCGGGGAGCTGTTTTTT.

This clone was picked up one time. The chain combines TRBV9 with TRBJ1-3, with TRBD1 identical over 10 bases. The CDR3 loop spans 15 amino acids. V was clipped by 0 bases and J by 6 bases; unmatched bases: 3. The germline V gene has CDR1 SGDLS and CDR2 YYNGEE. The CDR3 here is CASSVVGTGVNTIYF. CDR3 nucleotide sequence: TGTGCCAGCAGCGTAGTCGGGACAGGGGTAAACACCATATATTTT.

The chain has TRBV7-9 and TRBJ1-2; possible D gene TRBD1, 6 bases. V lost 4 bases and J 5 bases, leaving 14 bases between the germline ends. The CDR3 length is 14 residues. Germline CDR1 and CDR2: SEHNR and FQNEAQ (reference sequence). The CDR3 reads CASSYKNRAYGYTF. The CDR3 nucleotides read TGTGCCAGCAGCTATAAAAACAGGGCATATGGCTACACCTTC.

V gene TRBV11-3 combines with J gene TRBJ2-1; 9 bases are shared with TRBD1. V lost 5 bases and J lost 7; bases outside the gene matches: 15. The CDR3 is 17 amino acids. The germline V gene encodes CDR1 SGHNT and CDR2 YENEEA. CDR3 region: CASSRNEHRQGENEQFF. The CDR3 DNA is TGTGCCAGCAGCCGAAACGAGCACCGACAGGGGGAGAATGAGCAGTTCTTC.

The rearrangement joins TRBV5-1 to TRBJ2-7; D unclear. CDR3 length equals 14 residues. Germline V gives CDR1 SGHRS, CDR2 YFSETQ. Trimming pared 0 bases from V and 2 bases from J, leaving 9 bases between. The CDR3 loop is CASSLDRPTYEQYF. CDR3 nucleotide sequence: TGCGCCAGCAGCTTGGACAGACCCACCTACGAGCAGTACTTC.

The rearrangement links TRBV4-3 to TRBJ1-2; D remains ambiguous. The V end was cut by 2 bases, the J end by 0 bases, with 10 bases between. This CDR3 spans 15 amino acids. Germline V gene lookup returns CDR1 LGHNA and CDR2 YSLEER. CDR3 sequence (DNA): TGCGCCAGCAGCCAAAAGGACGGGGCTAACTATGGCTACACCTTC. Translating gives CASSQKDGANYGYTF.

A remark on this clone: This sample also contains other DNA sequences that code for the same CDR3. The chain combines TRBV5-5 with TRBJ1-4; D gene uncertain. CDR1 is SGHKS, CDR2 YYEKEE, per germline (reference sequence). The CDR3 has 14 residues. Deletions cut 1 base from V and 8 bases from J, with 12 bases between. CDR3 amino acids: CASSLLLISEKLFF. The CDR3 DNA reads TGTGCCAGCAGCTTGCTTCTGATAAGCGAAAAACTGTTTTTT.

In nucleotides, the CDR3 is TGCGCCAGCAGCCCCGGGACTAGTTATGGGACCCAGTACTTC. This translates into CASSPGTSYGTQYF. The chain is built from TRBV5-1 and TRBJ2-5; TRBD2 agrees at 8 bases. The CDR3 totals 14 residues. Germline lookup yields CDR1 SGHRS and CDR2 YFSETQ. Trimming at V came to 4 bases and at J to 7 bases, leaving 9 bases not matched to a gene.

J is TRBJ2-7 and V is TRBV28; unclear D gene. The V end was cut by 6 bases, the J end by 2 bases, with 11 bases between. The CDR3 has 13 residues. The V gene's germline CDR1 is MDHEN and CDR2 SYDVKM. The CDR3 sequence: CASSVSTTYEQYF. The DNA for the CDR3 is TGTGCCAGCAGCGTTTCAACTACCTACGAGCAGTACTTC.

This chain links TRBV7-3 with TRBJ2-5; 13 bases are a match to TRBD2. J lost 1 base, V lost 5 bases, and 10 bases had no gene match. The V gene's germline CDR1 is SGHTA and CDR2 FQGTGA. The CDR3 is made up of 18 amino acids. The CDR3 loop reads CASSQGTSGIYLQETQYF. DNA for the CDR3: TGTGCCAGCAGCCAGGGGACTAGCGGGATTTATCTCCAAGAGACCCAGTACTTC.

The V call is TRBV4-2, the J call TRBJ2-2; no definite D call. V lost 0 bases and J 1 base, leaving 9 bases between the germline ends. The CDR3 runs to 16 residues. Germline V CDR1 and CDR2: LGHNA, YNFKEQ. The CDR3 region has the DNA TGTGCCAGCAGCCAAGATACGGGTGAGAACACCGGGGAGCTGTTTTTT. Protein: CASSQDTGENTGELFF.

This sequence joins TRBV4-2 and TRBJ2-3; the D gene is possibly TRBD2 (5 bases). Trimming left V 0 bases short and J 5 bases short, with 12 bases between. Germline V gene sequence: CDR1 LGHNA, CDR2 YNFKEQ. The CDR3 consists of 15 residues. The CDR3 region is CASSQESRAVDTQYF. The CDR3 DNA reads TGTGCCAGCAGCCAAGAGTCGCGGGCCGTAGATACGCAGTATTTT.

J is TRBJ2-3 and V is TRBV18, with 9 bases identical to TRBD2. The CDR3 sequence is 17 residues long. The junction had 5 bases not matched to a gene; V was cut back by 0 bases and J by 1 base. Germline loops: CDR1 KGHSH, CDR2 LQKENI. CDR3: CASSPPFQREGTDTQYF. Written as DNA, the CDR3 is TGTGCCAGCTCACCACCGTTCCAGCGGGAGGGCACAGATACGCAGTATTTT. Complete variable domain (other parts from reference TRBV18 and TRBJ2-3): NAGVMQNPRHLVRRRGQEARLRCSPMKGHSHVYWYRQLPEEGLKFMVYLQKENIIDESGMPKERFSAEFPKEGPSILRIQQVVRGDSAAYFCASSPPFQREGTDTQYFGPGTRLTVL.

The chain has TRBV7-9 and TRBJ1-4, with a tentative D call TRBD1 (5 bases). The CDR3 spans 12 residues. Germline values: CDR1 SEHNR, CDR2 FQNEAQ (reference sequence). Trimming left V 10 bases short and J 7 bases short, with 13 bases between. The CDR3 region is CATRDGGEKLFF. In nucleotides, the CDR3 is TGTGCCACACGGGACGGGGGTGAAAAACTGTTTTTT. Full variable domain (outside the CDR3, taken from reference TRBV7-9 and TRBJ1-4): DTGVSQNPRHKITKRGQNVTFRCDPISEHNRLYWYRQTLGQGPEFLTYFQNEAQLEKSRLLSDRFSAERPKGSFSTLEIQRTEQGDSAMYLCATRDGGEKLFFGSGTQLSVL.